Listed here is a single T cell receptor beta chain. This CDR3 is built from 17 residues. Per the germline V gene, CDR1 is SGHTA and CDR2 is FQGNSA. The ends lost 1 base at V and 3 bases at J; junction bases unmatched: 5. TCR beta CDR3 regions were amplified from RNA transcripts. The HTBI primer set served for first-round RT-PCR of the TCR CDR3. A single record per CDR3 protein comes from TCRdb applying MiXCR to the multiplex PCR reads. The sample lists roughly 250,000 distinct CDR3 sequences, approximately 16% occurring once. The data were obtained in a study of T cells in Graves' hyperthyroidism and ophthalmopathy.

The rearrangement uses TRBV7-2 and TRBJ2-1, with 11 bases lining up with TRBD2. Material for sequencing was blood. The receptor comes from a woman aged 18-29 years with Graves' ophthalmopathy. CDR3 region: CASSLVSSGRDYNEQFF. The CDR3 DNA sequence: TGTGCCAGCAGCTTAGTTAGTAGCGGGAGGGACTACAATGAGCAGTTCTTC.